The 16 T cell receptor beta chains given below trace back to one sample, sequenced in a study of blood T cell repertoires in COVID-19. TCRdb's copy holds only in-frame clones and misses some; the assay was immunoSEQ multiplex PCR. The sample holds hundreds of thousands of clones; 65% to 85% are singletons and the top ten take around 4.5%. Sequencing was done on a sample of PBMCs or T cells enriched from blood (not recorded which). These TCRs come from a man in his thirties or forties with acute COVID-19.

As concerns this clone: Other DNA sequences from this sample encode an identical CDR3 as well. This rearrangement joins TRBV15 to TRBJ1-5, with 11 bases matching TRBD1. The CDR3 sequence is 18 residues long. Trimming took 3 bases from V and 0 from J; bases not matched to a gene: 7. Germline values: CDR1 LNHNV, CDR2 YYDKDF (reference sequence). Here the CDR3 reads CATSRRDRGDYSNQPQHF. The CDR3 DNA follows: TGTGCCACCAGCAGGAGGGACAGGGGGGACTATAGCAATCAGCCCCAGCATTTT.

This chain uses TRBV9 with TRBJ1-2, with 7 bases matching TRBD1. CDR1 and CDR2 from the germline V gene are SGDLS and YYNGEE. The length of the CDR3 is 16 residues. With V trimmed by 0 bases and J by 5 bases, 10 bases remained unmatched. The CDR3 bases are TGTGCCAGCAGCGTAGAAGGGCGGGACAGAGATTATGGCTACACCTTC. This encodes CASSVEGRDRDYGYTF.

The chain is built from TRBV11-1 and TRBJ2-5, with D tentatively TRBD2 (5 bases). The CDR3 spans 14 residues. V was clipped by 1 base and J by 0 bases, with 6 bases between them. Germline CDR1 is SGHAT and CDR2 is FQDESV (reference sequence). This CDR3 is CASSLGGYQETQYF. The CDR3 nucleotides read TGTGCCAGCAGCTTAGGAGGGTACCAAGAGACCCAGTACTTC.

About this clone: The same CDR3 also results from other DNA sequences found in this sample. J is TRBJ1-1 and V is TRBV7-2; D is uncertain. The CDR3 extends over 13 amino acids. Germline V gene sequence: CDR1 SGHTA, CDR2 FQGNSA. V lost 3 bases and J 2 bases, leaving 7 bases between the germline ends. CDR3 DNA: TGTGCCAGCAGCTTCGGGGAAAACACTGAAGCTTTCTTT. This translates into CASSFGENTEAFF.

This chain connects TRBV28 to TRBJ2-7; D unclear. Trimming took off 6 bases at V and 0 bases at J, with 12 bases between the two ends. The germline CDR1 and CDR2 sequences are MDHEN and SYDVKM. The CDR3 sequence is 14 residues long. CDR3 protein: CASSNFPTSYEQYF. DNA for the CDR3: TGTGCCAGCAGCAATTTCCCTACCTCCTACGAGCAGTACTTC.

This clone was counted a single time. This chain connects TRBV3-1 (or the pseudogene TRBV3-2) to TRBJ2-6; 8 nucleotides match TRBD1. Germline CDR1 LGHDT, CDR2 YNNKEL (reference sequence). J was trimmed by 0 bases and V by 4 bases; bases with no gene match: 11. This CDR3 contains 19 residues. In DNA, the CDR3 is TGTGCCAGCAGCCGCGATCGGACAGGGTATCGCTCTGGGGCCAACGTCCTGACTTTC. Translating it yields CASSRDRTGYRSGANVLTF.

The J gene is TRBJ1-1, the V gene TRBV7-3, with 7 bases matching TRBD1. This CDR3 region has 13 residues. Germline V lookup: CDR1 SGHTA, CDR2 FQGTGA. V dropped 5 bases and J dropped 2; count of bases not matched to a gene: 2. The CDR3 protein is CASSQGGNTEAFF. The CDR3 bases are TGTGCCAGCAGCCAAGGGGGCAACACTGAAGCTTTCTTT.

As regards this clone: Since a much larger clone is just one base distant, this may be a read error. The same CDR3 also results from other DNA sequences found in this sample. This chain uses TRBV5-1 with TRBJ1-1; 7 bases align to TRBD1. There are 14 residues in the CDR3. From germline, CDR1 is SGHRS and CDR2 YFSETQ. The V gene end was trimmed by 4 bases and the J gene end by 1 base; junction bases not matched to a gene: 4. The CDR3 DNA reads as TGCGCCAGCAGCCCCGGGACAGCGAACACTGAAGCTTTCTTT. Protein product: CASSPGTANTEAFF.

The V gene is TRBV13, the J gene TRBJ1-6; TRBD1 agrees at 7 bases. V gave up 4 bases and J gave up 0 bases; unmatched junction bases: 9. The CDR3 is 18 residues long. CDR1 PRHDT and CDR2 FYEKMQ come from the germline V gene (reference sequence). The CDR3 loop reads CASSSTLTGSSYNSPLHF. CDR3 nucleotides: TGTGCCAGCAGCTCCACCTTGACAGGGAGCTCCTATAATTCACCCCTCCACTTT.

V gene TRBV7-2 combines with J gene TRBJ2-1; 11 bases map to TRBD2. The CDR3 is 15 residues long. Germline-derived CDR1 and CDR2 are SGHTA and FQGNSA. The junction had 3 bases not matched to a gene; V was cut back by 3 bases and J by 5 bases. This CDR3 is CASSLLAGGDNEQFF. CDR3 nucleotides: TGTGCCAGCAGCTTGTTAGCGGGGGGGGACAATGAGCAGTTCTTC. The whole variable domain, filled in from reference TRBV7-2 and TRBJ2-1, reads GAGVSQSPSNKVTEKGKDVELRCDPISGHTALYWYRQSLGQGLEFLIYFQGNSAPDKSGLPSDRFSAERTGGSVSTLTIQRTQQEDSAVYLCASSLLAGGDNEQFFGPGTRLTVL.

The chain employs TRBV28 and TRBJ1-6; weak D call: TRBD1 (5 bases). Germline CDR1 MDHEN, CDR2 SYDVKM. There are 14 residues in the CDR3. V shed 7 bases and J shed 10 bases, with 17 bases lying between them. The CDR3 DNA sequence: TGTGCCAGCAACCCGGCGGGGGATGGATCACCCCTCCACTTT. It is translated as CASNPAGDGSPLHF. The entire variable domain, with the rest obtained from reference TRBV28 and TRBJ1-6, is as follows: DVKVTQSSRYLVKRTGEKVFLECVQDMDHENMFWYRQDPGLGLRLIYFSYDVKMKEKGDIPEGYSVSREKKERFSLILESASTNQTSMYLCASNPAGDGSPLHFGNGTRLTVT.

This clone was picked up one time. The chain joins TRBV9 to TRBJ2-5; D is possibly TRBD2 (7 bases). CDR3 size: 15 residues. Germline-derived CDR1 and CDR2 are SGDLS and YYNGEE. Trimming left V 0 bases short and J 1 base short, with 10 bases between. The CDR3 DNA reads as TGTGCCAGCAGCGTAGCGGGGGGCTCCCAAGAGACCCAGTACTTC. Its protein product is CASSVAGGSQETQYF.

The chain links TRBV5-1 to TRBJ2-3; D is ambiguous. CDR3 size: 13 residues. V lost 0 bases to trimming and J lost 5 bases, with 7 bases between them. Germline V gene lookup returns CDR1 SGHRS and CDR2 YFSETQ. CDR3 amino acids: CASSLALRDTQYF. CDR3 sequence (DNA): TGCGCCAGCAGCTTGGCCTTGAGAGATACGCAGTATTTT.

This clone was found a few times. The J gene is TRBJ1-1, the V gene TRBV6-5; D not certain. With 4 bases removed from V and 5 bases from J, the gap between germline ends came to 14 bases. The CDR3 consists of 14 residues. CDR1 and CDR2 from the germline V gene are MNHEY and SVGAGI. The CDR3 sequence is CASSSPAEVTEAFF. The CDR3 DNA sequence: TGTGCCAGCAGTTCCCCCGCGGAGGTGACTGAAGCTTTCTTT.

The rearrangement joins TRBV5-4 to TRBJ2-1; 13 bases are shared with TRBD2. J was trimmed by 8 bases and V by 4 bases; bases with no gene match: 9. Germline CDR1 SGHNT, CDR2 YYREEE (reference sequence). This CDR3 is built from 16 residues. The CDR3 DNA reads as TGTGCCAGCAGCCGAGGACTAGCGGGGGCAGGGGATGAGCAGTTCTTC. This translates into CASSRGLAGAGDEQFF.

The V call is TRBV27, the J call TRBJ2-3; TRBD2 matches at 14 bases. V lost 6 bases and J lost 7; bases outside the gene matches: 6. There are 15 residues in the CDR3. CDR1 is MNHEY, CDR2 SMNVEV, per germline (reference sequence). The CDR3 loop is CASRATSGGAYTQYF. The CDR3 coding sequence is TGTGCCAGCAGGGCGACTAGCGGGGGGGCTTATACGCAGTATTTT.